The entry below describes one T cell receptor beta chain. Participants were aged about 18 to 100 years, lived in under 30 US areas, and enrolled virtually. During the 2 weeks before they entered the study, exposed participants had met someone with a PCR-confirmed or clinician-diagnosed COVID-19 case. This record belongs to a study of blood T cell repertoires in COVID-19. Study-wide background: Samples taken during acute and convalescent COVID-19 were collected in the United States, Italy and Spain.

V lost 2 bases and J 1 base, leaving 13 bases between the germline ends. The CDR3 is 16 residues long. CDR1 and CDR2 from the germline V gene are KGHSH and LQKENI. As processed by the authors: Reference gene primer amplification yielded estimated nucleated cell counts. Repertoires were generated with immunoSEQ multiplex PCR, while TCRdb's copy carries only in-frame clones and drops some. That table gives V, J and clone size, and the DNA gave D and trimming. The table lists hundreds of thousands of clones, roughly 80% of them singletons. This clonotype originated in a man aged 35 to 55 who had been exposed to COVID-19. The chain carries TRBV18 and TRBJ2-3; weak D call: TRBD1 (5 bases). Material for sequencing was PBMCs or T cells enriched from blood (not recorded which). The CDR3 reads CASSPNQGVGTDTQYF. CDR3 nucleotides: TGTGCCAGCTCACCAAACCAAGGGGTGGGCACAGATACGCAGTATTTT.